These T cell receptor beta chains were read from a single sample in a study of cytomegalovirus exposure and HLA in healthy donors. Generated by immunoSEQ multiplex PCR, the TCRdb table keeps only in-frame clones and is missing some. Of around 120,000 clones in the sample, 80% were seen once. The sequenced sample consisted of PBMCs. The origin of the receptors is a man under 40 in good health and CMV-seronegative. Each CDR3 is given with its conserved first and last residue. A D gene is named only where the DNA matches it firmly. Clone size appears in some rows only: once, few, many, or a class for an expanded clone.

v_gene: TRBV28
d_gene: -
j_gene: TRBJ1-2
abundance: -
CDR3nt: TGTGCCAGCAGTTTAGATACAGTATTCTATGGCTACACCTTC
CDR3aa: CASSLDTVFYGYTF

v_gene: TRBV7-9
d_gene: -
j_gene: TRBJ2-7
abundance: -
CDR3nt: TGTTCCAGCAGCTTAGATAGCTACGAGCAGTACTTC
CDR3aa: CSSSLDSYEQYF

v_gene: TRBV7-9
d_gene: TRBD2
j_gene: TRBJ2-2
abundance: -
CDR3nt: TGTGCCAGCAGCCAAAGGTGGGGACTAGCCGAAAACACCGGGGAGCTGTTTTTT
CDR3aa: CASSQRWGLAENTGELFF

v_gene: TRBV7-2
d_gene: TRBD2
j_gene: TRBJ2-1
abundance: -
CDR3nt: TGTGCCAGCAGCTTATGGACTAGCGGGAGTAATGAGCAGTTCTTC
CDR3aa: CASSLWTSGSNEQFF

v_gene: TRBV7-9
d_gene: -
j_gene: TRBJ2-1
abundance: -
CDR3nt: TGTGCCATCAGCCAGGATGAGCAGTTCTTC
CDR3aa: CAISQDEQFF

v_gene: TRBV5-1
d_gene: -
j_gene: TRBJ1-1
abundance: -
CDR3nt: TGCGCCAGCAGTATTGGCGGGGTGAGGGGCACTGAAGCTTTCTTT
CDR3aa: CASSIGGVRGTEAFF

v_gene: TRBV2
d_gene: -
j_gene: TRBJ2-7
abundance: -
CDR3nt: TGTGCCAGCAGAGTGGCAGGGATAGCATACGAGCAGTACTTC
CDR3aa: CASRVAGIAYEQYF

v_gene: TRBV4-2
d_gene: TRBD2
j_gene: TRBJ2-3
abundance: -
CDR3nt: TGTGCCAGCAGCCAAGAGGAGCCCGGACTAGCTAAATCCCATAACAGTTCTGATACGCAGTATTTT
CDR3aa: CASSQEEPGLAKSHNSSDTQYF

v_gene: TRBV5-1
d_gene: TRBD2
j_gene: TRBJ2-7
abundance: -
CDR3nt: TGCGCCAGCAGCTCGGGACTAGCGGGAGGCGGCGAGCAGTACTTC
CDR3aa: CASSSGLAGGGEQYF

v_gene: TRBV7-2
d_gene: TRBD1
j_gene: TRBJ2-2
abundance: -
CDR3nt: TGTGCCAGCAGTCAATACAGGGGGCTGCGCACCGGGGAGCTGTTTTTT
CDR3aa: CASSQYRGLRTGELFF

v_gene: TRBV5-8
d_gene: TRBD2
j_gene: TRBJ2-7
abundance: -
CDR3nt: TGTGCCAGCAGCTTGTCCGGGACTAGCGTTTTCTACGAGCAGTACTTC
CDR3aa: CASSLSGTSVFYEQYF

v_gene: TRBV13
d_gene: TRBD2
j_gene: TRBJ2-5
abundance: -
CDR3nt: TGTGCCAGCAGCTTAGTAGCTAGCGGGAGAGATGAGACCCAGTACTTC
CDR3aa: CASSLVASGRDETQYF

v_gene: TRBV2
d_gene: -
j_gene: TRBJ2-7
abundance: -
CDR3nt: TGTGCCAGCATTTTCAGGGCCCTCTCCTACGAGCAGTACTTC
CDR3aa: CASIFRALSYEQYF

v_gene: TRBV19
d_gene: TRBD1
j_gene: TRBJ1-4
abundance: -
CDR3nt: TGTGCCAGTAAAGGTCTGCAGGGGGCGCGAGAAAAACTGTTTTTT
CDR3aa: CASKGLQGAREKLFF

v_gene: TRBV6-5
d_gene: TRBD1
j_gene: TRBJ2-6
abundance: -
CDR3nt: TGTGCCAGCAGCGGGACAGTCTCTGGGGCCAACGTCCTGACTTTC
CDR3aa: CASSGTVSGANVLTF

v_gene: TRBV12-5
d_gene: -
j_gene: TRBJ2-2
abundance: few
CDR3nt: TGTGCTAGTGGTTTGGTACTGGGGGGAAACACCGGGGAGCTGTTTTTT
CDR3aa: CASGLVLGGNTGELFF

v_gene: TRBV30
d_gene: -
j_gene: TRBJ2-7
abundance: -
CDR3nt: TGTGCCTGGGCACACCTCTACGAGCAGTACTTC
CDR3aa: CAWAHLYEQYF

v_gene: TRBV29-1
d_gene: -
j_gene: TRBJ2-7
abundance: -
CDR3nt: TGCAGCGTTCGCCGATGGGAGTCAAACTACGAGCAGTACTTC
CDR3aa: CSVRRWESNYEQYF

v_gene: TRBV27
d_gene: -
j_gene: TRBJ1-5
abundance: -
CDR3nt: TGTGCCAGCAGTCCCACCTCACGGGGTAGGAATCAGCCCCAGCATTTT
CDR3aa: CASSPTSRGRNQPQHF

v_gene: TRBV27
d_gene: -
j_gene: TRBJ1-5
abundance: -
CDR3nt: TGTGCCAGCAGTTTCTCCCAGGGTTTCAATCAGCCCCAGCATTTT
CDR3aa: CASSFSQGFNQPQHF

v_gene: TRBV27
d_gene: -
j_gene: TRBJ1-5
abundance: -
CDR3nt: TGTGCCAGCAGTTTACATAGCAATCAGCCCCAGCATTTT
CDR3aa: CASSLHSNQPQHF

v_gene: TRBV7-9
d_gene: TRBD1
j_gene: TRBJ2-5
abundance: -
CDR3nt: TGTGCCAGCAGTTCCGGACAGGGCGGCCAAGAGACCCAGTACTTC
CDR3aa: CASSSGQGGQETQYF

v_gene: TRBV11-2
d_gene: -
j_gene: TRBJ2-7
abundance: -
CDR3nt: TGTGCCAGCAGCCCTAGGCATGGGTCCGTCCGCGAGCAGTACTTC
CDR3aa: CASSPRHGSVREQYF

v_gene: TRBV6-5
d_gene: -
j_gene: TRBJ1-2
abundance: -
CDR3nt: TGTGCCAGCAGTTACTCGACTACCCTACGTTATGGCTACACCTTC
CDR3aa: CASSYSTTLRYGYTF

v_gene: TRBV9
d_gene: TRBD2
j_gene: TRBJ2-3
abundance: few
CDR3nt: TGTGCCAGCACCGGACTAGCGGGGACAGATACGCAGTATTTT
CDR3aa: CASTGLAGTDTQYF

v_gene: TRBV1
d_gene: -
j_gene: TRBJ2-1
abundance: -
CDR3nt: TGCACCAGCAGCCAAGAATACACTAGCGGGAGGACGGCTCGTAGTGGTACAAATGAGCAGTTCTTC
CDR3aa: CTSSQEYTSGRTARSGTNEQFF

v_gene: TRBV5-6
d_gene: TRBD1
j_gene: TRBJ2-7
abundance: -
CDR3nt: TGTGCCAGCAGCTTGACCCCCCAGGGGGCCACCTACGAGCAGTACTTC
CDR3aa: CASSLTPQGATYEQYF

v_gene: TRBV7-9
d_gene: -
j_gene: TRBJ2-7
abundance: -
CDR3nt: TGTGCCAGCAGTTTCAAGCCCTACGAGCAGTACTTC
CDR3aa: CASSFKPYEQYF

v_gene: TRBV11-3
d_gene: TRBD2
j_gene: TRBJ2-1
abundance: few
CDR3nt: TGTGCCAGCAGCTTACAAGGACTAGCTCTCAATGAGCAGTTCTTC
CDR3aa: CASSLQGLALNEQFF

v_gene: TRBV11-3
d_gene: -
j_gene: TRBJ1-4
abundance: -
CDR3nt: TGTGCCAGCAGCTTAGTTTATTCCAGGGCCGGTTCGGAAAAACTGTTTTTT
CDR3aa: CASSLVYSRAGSEKLFF

v_gene: TRBV4-1
d_gene: -
j_gene: TRBJ1-5
abundance: -
CDR3nt: TGCGCCAGCAGCCAAGTTTTTGCGGGGGACCCTCAGCCCCAGCATTTT
CDR3aa: CASSQVFAGDPQPQHF

v_gene: TRBV7-3
d_gene: TRBD1
j_gene: TRBJ2-1
abundance: -
CDR3nt: TGTGCCAGCAGCTTGAGCTGGACAGGGGCATACAATGAGCAGTTCTTC
CDR3aa: CASSLSWTGAYNEQFF

v_gene: TRBV10-3
d_gene: TRBD1
j_gene: TRBJ2-7
abundance: -
CDR3nt: TGTGCCATCAGTCCGGGACAGGGGGTGGACGAGCAGTACTTC
CDR3aa: CAISPGQGVDEQYF

v_gene: TRBV2
d_gene: -
j_gene: TRBJ1-2
abundance: -
CDR3nt: TGTGCCAGTAGCCCCACGACGAGAGGGAGCTATGGCTACACCTTC
CDR3aa: CASSPTTRGSYGYTF

v_gene: TRBV5-1
d_gene: -
j_gene: TRBJ2-1
abundance: -
CDR3nt: TGCGCCAGCAGCTTGGTCCGACAGGGACTCAATGAGCAGTTCTTC
CDR3aa: CASSLVRQGLNEQFF

v_gene: TRBV5-4
d_gene: -
j_gene: TRBJ2-7
abundance: -
CDR3nt: TGTGCCAGCAGCTTGGCCATGAAAACACCGACCTACGAGCAGTACTTC
CDR3aa: CASSLAMKTPTYEQYF

v_gene: TRBV5-1
d_gene: -
j_gene: TRBJ1-2
abundance: -
CDR3nt: TGCGCCAGCAGCCCCGGAGGAGTGTTATTTCGGATCTATGGCTACACCTTC
CDR3aa: CASSPGGVLFRIYGYTF

v_gene: TRBV7-6
d_gene: -
j_gene: TRBJ1-5
abundance: -
CDR3nt: TGTGCCAGCAGCTTGTACAGCAACAATCAGCCCCAGAATTTT
CDR3aa: CASSLYSNNQPQNF

v_gene: TRBV28
d_gene: -
j_gene: TRBJ1-5
abundance: few
CDR3nt: TGTGCCAGCAGTCCACAGGGAGGGGATCAGCCCCAGCATTTT
CDR3aa: CASSPQGGDQPQHF

v_gene: TRBV6-5
d_gene: -
j_gene: TRBJ1-5
abundance: few
CDR3nt: TGTGCCAGCAGTTACAACTCCAATCAGCCCCAGCATTTT
CDR3aa: CASSYNSNQPQHF

v_gene: TRBV10-3
d_gene: -
j_gene: TRBJ1-1
abundance: -
CDR3nt: TGTGCCATCAGTGATTCCGTGAACACTGAAGCTTTCTTT
CDR3aa: CAISDSVNTEAFF

v_gene: TRBV19
d_gene: -
j_gene: TRBJ1-1
abundance: few
CDR3nt: TGTGCCAGTAGTGCGGGGGGTTCTGAAGCTTTCTTT
CDR3aa: CASSAGGSEAFF

v_gene: TRBV7-6
d_gene: -
j_gene: TRBJ2-2
abundance: few
CDR3nt: TGTGCCAGCAGCTTGTATCACCAGGCCGGGGAGCTGTTTTTT
CDR3aa: CASSLYHQAGELFF

v_gene: TRBV7-9
d_gene: TRBD1
j_gene: TRBJ2-3
abundance: once
CDR3nt: TGTGCCAGCAGCTTAGACAGGGGGAGCACAGATACGCAGTATTTT
CDR3aa: CASSLDRGSTDTQYF

v_gene: TRBV4-1
d_gene: TRBD2
j_gene: TRBJ2-7
abundance: -
CDR3nt: TGCGCCAGCAGCCCCAGCGAGGGACTAGCGGGAGCCTACGAGCAGTACTTC
CDR3aa: CASSPSEGLAGAYEQYF

v_gene: TRBV7-9
d_gene: TRBD2
j_gene: TRBJ2-1
abundance: once
CDR3nt: TGTGCCAGCAGCCACACCGGGACTAGCTCCAATGAGCAGTTCTTC
CDR3aa: CASSHTGTSSNEQFF